The 10 T cell receptor beta chains below all came from one sample that was sequenced in a study of blood T cell repertoires in COVID-19. The assay was immunoSEQ multiplex PCR, and TCRdb's table has in-frame clones only and misses some. In the table there are about 270,000 clones, around 84% of which are singletons. The sample consisted of PBMCs or T cells enriched from blood (not recorded which). The receptors were gathered from a man aged 18 to 30 who had recovered from COVID-19.

The chain has TRBV5-1 and TRBJ2-1; D is possibly TRBD1 (6 bases). Germline CDR1 and CDR2: SGHRS and YFSETQ. The CDR3 sequence is 16 residues long. Trimming cost V 1 base and J 8 bases, with 19 bases left between them. The CDR3 region has the DNA TGCGCCAGCAGCTTGCTGTGGGGGCTAAAGGGCGATGAGCAGTTCTTC. This translates into CASSLLWGLKGDEQFF.

The V and J genes are TRBV18 and TRBJ2-2; D is perhaps TRBD1 (5 bases). Germline values: CDR1 KGHSH, CDR2 LQKENI. This CDR3 spans 17 amino acids. The germline V and J ends were trimmed by 0 bases and 4 bases, with 15 bases remaining between them. CDR3 DNA sequence: TGTGCCAGCTCACCACCCTCTGCAGGGTCGAGCACCGGGGAGCTGTTTTTT. Residues: CASSPPSAGSSTGELFF.

This chain joins TRBV27 and TRBJ2-1; D perhaps matches TRBD2 (6 bases). The germline CDR1 and CDR2 sequences are MNHEY and SMNVEV (reference sequence). Trimming left V 7 bases short and J 6 bases short, with 13 bases between. This CDR3 has 13 residues. The CDR3 nucleotides are TGTGCCAGCACGGGAGTTTTTACCAATGAGCAGTTCTTC. Its translation: CASTGVFTNEQFF.

The chain couples TRBV3-1 (or the pseudogene TRBV3-2) to TRBJ1-4; the D gene is possibly TRBD1 (6 bases). V lost 0 bases, J lost 1 base, and 9 bases lay in between. Germline assignment: CDR1 LGHDT and CDR2 YNNKEL (reference sequence). The CDR3 covers 16 residues. The CDR3 DNA sequence: TGTGCCAGCAGCCAAGACCCGACAGGAACTAATGAAAAACTGTTTTTT. It codes for CASSQDPTGTNEKLFF.

The chain couples TRBV7-9 to TRBJ2-7; D possibly corresponds to TRBD2 (6 bases). The CDR3 is 15 amino acids. Trimming took 9 bases from V and 1 from J, leaving 19 bases between them. Germline V lookup: CDR1 SEHNR, CDR2 FQNEAQ (reference sequence). The CDR3 reads CASGEEGRPSYEQYF. CDR3 DNA: TGTGCCAGTGGAGAGGAGGGACGGCCTTCCTACGAGCAGTACTTC.

The chain has TRBV19 and TRBJ1-6; D perhaps matches TRBD1 (6 bases). CDR3 length: 14 amino acids. Trimming pared 3 bases from V and 6 bases from J, leaving 9 bases between. Germline loops: CDR1 LNHDA, CDR2 SQIVND (reference sequence). CDR3 sequence: CASSIIQGNSPLHF. For the CDR3, the DNA is TGTGCCAGTAGTATCATACAGGGTAATTCACCCCTCCACTTT.

This clone has more than one count but fewer than ten. The CDR3 DNA reads as TGCGCCAGCAGCCTTAGGGGAGGGGTTTCACCCCTCCACTTT. This translates into CASSLRGGVSPLHF. V and J are TRBV5-1 and TRBJ1-6; D perhaps matches TRBD1 (5 bases). Germline V gene lookup returns CDR1 SGHRS and CDR2 YFSETQ. The CDR3 is 14 amino acids. Trimming took off 4 bases at V and 9 bases at J, with 14 bases between the two ends.

The sample holds a few counts of this clone. V usage is TRBV11-2 and J usage is TRBJ1-2; D gene uncertain. V was cut by 1 base and J by 4 bases, with 7 bases left in between. The CDR3 has 13 amino acids. Germline lookup yields CDR1 SGHAT and CDR2 FQNNGV. The CDR3 DNA is TGTGCCAGCAGCTTAGCCAGGTCCTATGGCTACACCTTC. Its translation is CASSLARSYGYTF. The entire variable domain, with the rest obtained from reference TRBV11-2 and TRBJ1-2, is as follows: EAGVAQSPRYKIIEKRQSVAFWCNPISGHATLYWYQQILGQGPKLLIQFQNNGVVDDSQLPKDRFSAERLKGVDSTLKIQPAKLEDSAVYLCASSLARSYGYTFGSGTRLTVV.

V and J are TRBV29-1 and TRBJ1-2, with D unclear. Germline CDR1 is SQVTM and CDR2 is ANQGSEA. CDR3 length: 12 amino acids. Trimming pared 3 bases from V and 2 bases from J, leaving 7 bases between. CDR3 coding DNA: TGCAGCGTTGATTCAGTGAACTATGGCTACACCTTC. It yields the protein CSVDSVNYGYTF.

The rearrangement joins TRBV27 to TRBJ1-5, with 10 positions matching TRBD1. The CDR3 contains 17 residues. The germline CDR1 and CDR2 sequences are MNHEY and SMNVEV (reference sequence). The junction had 8 bases not matched to a gene; V was cut back by 0 bases and J by 6 bases. This CDR3 is CASSLSMWTGGTQPQHF. CDR3 nucleotides: TGTGCCAGCAGTTTATCGATGTGGACAGGGGGGACTCAGCCCCAGCATTTT.